The subject of this entry is one T cell receptor (beta chain). Data came from immunoSEQ multiplex PCR; TCRdb stores just in-frame clones and leaves some out. The repertoire holds 98,000 or so clones, 65% to 80% seen once, with roughly 2% in the top ten. This entry comes from a study of blood T cell repertoires in COVID-19. Whole-study context: Sites in the United States, Italy and Spain provided acute and convalescent COVID-19 samples. The analysed material was cDNA or gDNA that came from T cells, B-cell-depleted T cells, or PBMCs.

From germline, CDR1 is LGHDT and CDR2 YNNKEL (reference sequence). V lost 4 bases to trimming and J lost 6 bases, with 6 bases between them. This CDR3 is 11 amino acids long. The material sequenced was peripheral blood. The receptor's source is a woman in her thirties or forties with acute or convalescent COVID-19. The rearrangement links TRBV3-1 (or the pseudogene TRBV3-2) to TRBJ1-1, with D hard to call. CDR3 coding DNA: TGTGCCAGCAGCCGGAGAGCTGAAGCTTTCTTT. Its protein product is CASSRRAEAFF.